The 8 T cell receptor beta chains presented below share a single source sample, sequenced in a study of CD8 T cells in ankylosing spondylitis. MiXCR was run by TCRdb on the 5' RACE reads, yielding one entry per CDR3 protein. The repertoire has 300,000 to 350,000 distinct CDR3 sequences, around 21% of them found once; the top ten carry 3% to 4%. Sample: blood, either unsorted or a sorted T cell fraction (not recorded which). The receptors stem from a female donor with ankylosing spondylitis or in good health (not recorded which).

The gene calls are TRBV5-1 and TRBJ1-1; D not certain. CDR1 is SGHRS and CDR2 is YFSETQ in the germline V gene. The CDR3 consists of 15 residues. The V and J ends lost 0 bases and 0 bases respectively, with 9 bases between them. CDR3 loop: CASSLGGFMNTEAFF. As DNA, the CDR3 is TGCGCCAGCAGCTTGGGGGGATTTATGAACACTGAAGCTTTCTTT.

This clonotype has a handful of counts. The chain has TRBV5-1 and TRBJ2-1; 8 bases agree with TRBD2. CDR3 length: 15 amino acids. V lost 0 bases and J lost 4; bases outside the gene matches: 3. Germline V lookup: CDR1 SGHRS, CDR2 YFSETQ. Here the CDR3 reads CASSLEAGVYNEQFF. CDR3 DNA: TGCGCCAGCAGCTTGGAAGCGGGAGTGTACAATGAGCAGTTCTTC.

In its sample, this clonotype was seen a few times. V and J are TRBV6-5 and TRBJ2-1; 10 bases fit TRBD2. In germline, CDR1 is MNHEY, CDR2 SVGAGI. The CDR3 loop spans 15 amino acids. Germline trimming cut 4 bases from V and 5 bases from J; bases unmatched to any gene: 5. CDR3 loop: CASSFSGRLDNEQFF. The CDR3 region has the DNA TGTGCCAGCAGTTTTAGCGGGAGGTTAGACAATGAGCAGTTCTTC.

The chain has TRBV5-4 and TRBJ2-7; weak D call: TRBD2 (5 bases). The V and J ends lost 2 bases and 5 bases respectively, with 14 bases between them. The CDR3 loop spans 14 amino acids. The V gene's germline CDR1 is SGHNT and CDR2 YYREEE (reference sequence). CDR3 residues: CASSLTRKNHEQYF. For the CDR3, the DNA is TGTGCCAGCAGCTTAACTAGAAAGAACCACGAGCAGTACTTC.

This clonotype came up many times. This chain connects TRBV29-1 to TRBJ2-2, with unresolved D. Trimming pared 6 bases from V and 6 bases from J, leaving 11 bases between. From germline, CDR1 is SQVTM and CDR2 ANQGSEA. This CDR3 is 12 amino acids long. CDR3 coding DNA: TGCAGCGTGGACCTTTCGTCCGGGGAGCTGTTTTTT. It is translated as CSVDLSSGELFF.

This clonotype was seen a few times. The rearrangement joins TRBV5-5 to TRBJ2-7, with 7 bases aligning to TRBD2. CDR1 is SGHKS, CDR2 YYEKEE, per germline (reference sequence). The V and J ends lost 0 bases and 4 bases, in that order; junction bases with no gene match: 7. CDR3 length: 15 amino acids. The CDR3 region is CASSLVAGEIYEQYF. The CDR3 nucleotides are TGTGCCAGCAGCTTGGTGGCGGGGGAAATTTACGAGCAGTACTTC.

This clonotype has only a few counts. The chain carries TRBV6-1 and TRBJ1-1, with a tentative D call TRBD1 (6 bases). The CDR3 runs 14 residues. Germline assignment: CDR1 MNHNS and CDR2 SASEGT. Trimming removed 8 bases at V and 6 bases at J, with 19 bases between. The CDR3 sequence: CASRVGRGIPEAFF. In DNA, the CDR3 is TGTGCCAGCCGGGTTGGCAGGGGCATCCCTGAAGCTTTCTTT.

This chain joins TRBV9 and TRBJ2-1; D gene unclear. The CDR3 length is 16 residues. Germline lookup yields CDR1 SGDLS and CDR2 YYNGEE. The V end lost 0 bases, the J end lost 5 bases, and 15 bases lay between the germline ends. As DNA, the CDR3 is TGTGCCAGCAGCGTAGAGGGTTTTGGGCATGACAATGAGCAGTTCTTC. Translation: CASSVEGFGHDNEQFF. The full variable domain, its missing parts supplied by reference TRBV9 and TRBJ2-1, is DSGVTQTPKHLITATGQRVTLRCSPRSGDLSVYWYQQSLDQGLQFLIQYYNGEERAKGNILERFSAQQFPDLHSELNLSSLELGDSALYFCASSVEGFGHDNEQFFGPGTRLTVL.